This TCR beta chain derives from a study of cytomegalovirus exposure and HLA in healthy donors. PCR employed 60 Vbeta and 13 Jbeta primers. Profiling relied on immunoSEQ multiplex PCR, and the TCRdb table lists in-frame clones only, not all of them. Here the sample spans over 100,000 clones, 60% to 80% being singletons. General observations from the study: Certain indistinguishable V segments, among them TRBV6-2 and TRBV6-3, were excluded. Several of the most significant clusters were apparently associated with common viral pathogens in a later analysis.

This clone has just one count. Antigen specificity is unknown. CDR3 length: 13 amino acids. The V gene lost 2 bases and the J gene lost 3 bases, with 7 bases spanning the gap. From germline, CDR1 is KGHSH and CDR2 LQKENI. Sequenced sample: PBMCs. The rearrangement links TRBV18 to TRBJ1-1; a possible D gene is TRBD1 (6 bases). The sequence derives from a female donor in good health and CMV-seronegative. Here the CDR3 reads CASSPGGDTEAFF. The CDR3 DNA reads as TGTGCCAGCTCACCAGGGGGCGACACTGAAGCTTTCTTT.